This T cell receptor beta chain was recovered during a study of a mutant IDH1 vaccine in newly diagnosed glioma. On the study more broadly: An approximately 62% male, around 40% female split and a mean age of roughly 44 years characterized treated patients.

Turning to this clone: Antigen specificity is unknown.

Data came from immunoSEQ multiplex PCR; TCRdb stores just in-frame clones and leaves some out. The sample carries tens of thousands of clones, roughly 80% recorded once. Time point defined: week 35, safety follow-up. Each dose of the vaccine consisted of 300 ug of mutant IDH1 20-mer peptide, with topical imiquimod. Deletions cut 0 bases from V and 4 bases from J, with 6 bases between. Germline CDR1 GTSNPN, CDR2 SVGIG (reference sequence). This CDR3 has 12 amino acids. The input for sequencing was PBMCs, taken from a glioma patient whose treatment included an IDH1 peptide vaccine. The source of this sequence is a woman aged 45 to 65 with glioma. The chain employs TRBV30 and TRBJ1-1; D remains ambiguous. This chain's CDR3 is CAWSVRGTEAFF. In DNA, the CDR3 is TGTGCCTGGAGTGTACGGGGCACTGAAGCTTTCTTT.